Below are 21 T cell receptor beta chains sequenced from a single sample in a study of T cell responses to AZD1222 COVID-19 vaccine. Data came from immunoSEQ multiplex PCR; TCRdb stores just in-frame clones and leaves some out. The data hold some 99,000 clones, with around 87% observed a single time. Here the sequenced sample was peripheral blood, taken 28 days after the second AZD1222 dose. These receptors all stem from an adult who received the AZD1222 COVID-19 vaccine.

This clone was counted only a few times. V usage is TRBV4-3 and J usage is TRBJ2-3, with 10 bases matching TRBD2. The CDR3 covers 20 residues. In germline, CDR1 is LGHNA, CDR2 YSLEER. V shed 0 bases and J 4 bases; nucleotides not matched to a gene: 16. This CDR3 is CASSQDWASGSSVSSDTQYF. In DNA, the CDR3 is TGCGCCAGCAGCCAAGATTGGGCTAGCGGGAGTTCCGTTTCGTCAGATACGCAGTATTTT.

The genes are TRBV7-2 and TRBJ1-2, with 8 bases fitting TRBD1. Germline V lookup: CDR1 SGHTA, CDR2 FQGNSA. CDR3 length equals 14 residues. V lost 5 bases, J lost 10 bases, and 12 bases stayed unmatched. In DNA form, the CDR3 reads TGTGCCAGCAGCCTCCGGACAGGGAGGGAGATCTACACCTTC. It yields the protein CASSLRTGREIYTF.

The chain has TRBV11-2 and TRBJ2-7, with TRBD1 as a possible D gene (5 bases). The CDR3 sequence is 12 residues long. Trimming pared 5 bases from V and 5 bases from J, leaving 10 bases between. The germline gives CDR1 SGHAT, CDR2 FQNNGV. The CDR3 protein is CASSLARDEQYF. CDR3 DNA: TGTGCCAGCAGCCTGGCCAGGGACGAGCAGTACTTC.

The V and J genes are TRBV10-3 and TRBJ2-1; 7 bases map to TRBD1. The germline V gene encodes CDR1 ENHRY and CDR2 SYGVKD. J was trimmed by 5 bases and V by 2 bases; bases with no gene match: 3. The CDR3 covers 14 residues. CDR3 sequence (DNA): TGTGCCATCAGTGAGCCGGGACAGCACAATGAGCAGTTCTTC. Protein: CAISEPGQHNEQFF.

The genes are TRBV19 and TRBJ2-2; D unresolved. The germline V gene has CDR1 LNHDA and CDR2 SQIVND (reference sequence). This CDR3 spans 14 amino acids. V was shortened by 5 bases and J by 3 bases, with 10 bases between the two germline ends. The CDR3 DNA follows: TGTGCCAGTAGTTGGGCGTTGGACACCGGGGAGCTGTTTTTT. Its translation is CASSWALDTGELFF. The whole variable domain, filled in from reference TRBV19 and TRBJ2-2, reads DGGITQSPKYLFRKEGQNVTLSCEQNLNHDAMYWYRQDPGQGLRLIYYSQIVNDFQKGDIAEGYSVSREKKESFPLTVTSAQKNPTAFYLCASSWALDTGELFFGEGSRLTVL.

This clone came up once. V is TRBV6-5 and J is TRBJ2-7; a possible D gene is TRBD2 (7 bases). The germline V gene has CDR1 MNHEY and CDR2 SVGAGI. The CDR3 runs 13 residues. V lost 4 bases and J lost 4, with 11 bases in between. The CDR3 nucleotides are TGTGCCAGCAGTTCAGGGGAGGGGTACGAGCAGTACTTC. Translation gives CASSSGEGYEQYF.

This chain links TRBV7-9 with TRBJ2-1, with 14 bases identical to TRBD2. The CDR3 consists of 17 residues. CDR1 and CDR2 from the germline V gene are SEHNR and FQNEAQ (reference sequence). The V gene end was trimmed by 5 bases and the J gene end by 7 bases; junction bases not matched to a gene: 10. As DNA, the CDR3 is TGTGCCAGCAGCGACCCGGGACTAGCGGGAGCGGGGAATGAGCAGTTCTTC. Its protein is CASSDPGLAGAGNEQFF.

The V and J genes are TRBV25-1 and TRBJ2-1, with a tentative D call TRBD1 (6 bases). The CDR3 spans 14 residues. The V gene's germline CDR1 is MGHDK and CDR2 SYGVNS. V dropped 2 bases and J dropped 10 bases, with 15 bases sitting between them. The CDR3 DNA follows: TGTGCCAGCAGTGAACAGTGGGGGCGGACAGAGCAGTTCTTC. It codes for CASSEQWGRTEQFF. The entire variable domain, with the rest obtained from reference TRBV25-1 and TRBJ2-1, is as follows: EADIYQTPRYLVIGTGKKITLECSQTMGHDKMYWYQQDPGMELHLIHYSYGVNSTEKGDLSSESTVSRIRTEHFPLTLESARPSHTSQYLCASSEQWGRTEQFFGPGTRLTVL.

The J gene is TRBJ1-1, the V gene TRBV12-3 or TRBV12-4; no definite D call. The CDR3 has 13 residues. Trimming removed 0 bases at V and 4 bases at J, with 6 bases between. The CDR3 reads CASSLAYTTEAFF. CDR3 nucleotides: TGTGCCAGCAGTTTAGCGTATACCACTGAAGCTTTCTTT.

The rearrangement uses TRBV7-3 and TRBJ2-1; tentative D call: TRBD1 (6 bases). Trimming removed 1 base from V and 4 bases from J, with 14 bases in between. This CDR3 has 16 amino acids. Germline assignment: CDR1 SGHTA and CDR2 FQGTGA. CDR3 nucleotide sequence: TGTGCCAGCAGCTTAAGGGCAGGGGATTCTTACAATGAGCAGTTCTTC. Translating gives CASSLRAGDSYNEQFF.

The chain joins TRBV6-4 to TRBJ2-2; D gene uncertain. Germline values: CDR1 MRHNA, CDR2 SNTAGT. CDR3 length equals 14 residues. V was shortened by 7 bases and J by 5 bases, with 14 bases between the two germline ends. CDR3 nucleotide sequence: TGTGCCAGCATGCAGACTCGGTTTACCGGGGAGCTGTTTTTT. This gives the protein CASMQTRFTGELFF.

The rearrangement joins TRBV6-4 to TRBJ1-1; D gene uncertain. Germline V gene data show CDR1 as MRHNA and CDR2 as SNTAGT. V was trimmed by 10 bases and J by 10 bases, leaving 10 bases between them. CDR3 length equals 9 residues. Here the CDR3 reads CATSLPAFF. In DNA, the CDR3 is TGTGCCACCTCCCTCCCAGCTTTCTTT.

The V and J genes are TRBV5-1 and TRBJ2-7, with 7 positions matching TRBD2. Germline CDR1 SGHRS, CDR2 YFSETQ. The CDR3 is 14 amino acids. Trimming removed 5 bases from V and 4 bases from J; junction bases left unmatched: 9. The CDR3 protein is CASRPAGVGYEQYF. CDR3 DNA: TGCGCCAGCAGGCCCGCGGGGGTCGGGTACGAGCAGTACTTC.

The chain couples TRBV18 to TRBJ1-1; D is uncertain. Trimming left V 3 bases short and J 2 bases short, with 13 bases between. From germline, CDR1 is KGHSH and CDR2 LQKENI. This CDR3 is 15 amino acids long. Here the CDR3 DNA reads TGTGCCAGCTCACCGATCCCCCGAATTAACACTGAAGCTTTCTTT. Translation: CASSPIPRINTEAFF. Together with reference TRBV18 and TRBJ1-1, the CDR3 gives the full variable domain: NAGVMQNPRHLVRRRGQEARLRCSPMKGHSHVYWYRQLPEEGLKFMVYLQKENIIDESGMPKERFSAEFPKEGPSILRIQQVVRGDSAAYFCASSPIPRINTEAFFGQGTRLTVV.

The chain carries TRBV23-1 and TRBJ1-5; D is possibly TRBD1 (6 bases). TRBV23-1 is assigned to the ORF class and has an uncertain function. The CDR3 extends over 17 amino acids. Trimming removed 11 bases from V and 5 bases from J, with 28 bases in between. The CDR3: CASPGGGHPGEDQPQHF. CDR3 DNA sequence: TGCGCCTCCCCCGGCGGGGGACACCCGGGGGAGGATCAGCCCCAGCATTTT.

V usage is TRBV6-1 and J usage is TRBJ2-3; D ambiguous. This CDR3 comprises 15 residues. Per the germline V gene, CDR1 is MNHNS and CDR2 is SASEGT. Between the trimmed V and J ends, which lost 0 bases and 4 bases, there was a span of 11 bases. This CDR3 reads CASSEADTPPDTQYF. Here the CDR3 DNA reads TGTGCCAGCAGTGAAGCGGATACGCCCCCAGATACGCAGTATTTT.

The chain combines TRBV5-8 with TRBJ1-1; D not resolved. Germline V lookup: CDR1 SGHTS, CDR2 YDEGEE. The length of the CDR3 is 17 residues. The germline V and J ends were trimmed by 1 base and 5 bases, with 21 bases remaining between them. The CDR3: CASSLTQAVLGGTEAFF. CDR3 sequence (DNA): TGTGCCAGCAGCTTGACCCAAGCCGTCCTAGGAGGAACTGAAGCTTTCTTT.

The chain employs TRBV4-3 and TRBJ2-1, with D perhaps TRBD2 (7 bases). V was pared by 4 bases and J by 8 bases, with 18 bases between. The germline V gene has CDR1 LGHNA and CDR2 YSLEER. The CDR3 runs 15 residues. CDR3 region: CASSPLGGAEDEQFF. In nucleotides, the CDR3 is TGCGCCAGCAGCCCCCTAGGGGGGGCCGAGGATGAGCAGTTCTTC.

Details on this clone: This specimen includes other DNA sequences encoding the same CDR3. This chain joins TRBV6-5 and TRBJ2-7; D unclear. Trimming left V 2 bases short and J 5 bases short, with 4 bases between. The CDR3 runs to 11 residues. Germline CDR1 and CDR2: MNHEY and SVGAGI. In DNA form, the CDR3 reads TGTGCCAGCAGTTACCTCGACGAGCAGTACTTC. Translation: CASSYLDEQYF.

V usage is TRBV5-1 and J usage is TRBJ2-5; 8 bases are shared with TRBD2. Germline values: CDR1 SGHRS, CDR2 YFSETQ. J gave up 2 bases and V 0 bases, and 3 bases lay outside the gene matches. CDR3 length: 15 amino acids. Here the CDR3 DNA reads TGCGCCAGCAGCTTGGCTCCTAGCGGGCAAGAGACCCAGTACTTC. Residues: CASSLAPSGQETQYF.

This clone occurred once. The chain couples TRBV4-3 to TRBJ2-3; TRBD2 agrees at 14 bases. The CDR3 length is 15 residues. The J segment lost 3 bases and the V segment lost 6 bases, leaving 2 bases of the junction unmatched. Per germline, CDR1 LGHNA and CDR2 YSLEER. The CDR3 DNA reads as TGCGCCAGCAGAAGGACTAGCGGGGGGACAGATACGCAGTATTTT. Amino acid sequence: CASRRTSGGTDTQYF.